This TCR beta chain was captured by sequencing in a study of blood T cell repertoires in COVID-19. V was pared by 0 bases and J by 5 bases, with 14 bases of the junction left unmatched. The CDR3 is 18 residues long. Per germline, CDR1 SGHTA and CDR2 FQGNSA. Here immunoSEQ multiplex PCR was the method, and the copy in TCRdb shows in-frame clones only, minus some. This table holds under 200,000 clones, 88% found once. The chain links TRBV7-2 to TRBJ1-2; 8 nucleotides match TRBD1. Source material: peripheral blood. This clonotype was sampled from a man in his forties or fifties who had recovered from COVID-19. Here the CDR3 reads CASSLADLGQGNSYGYTF. The CDR3 bases are TGTGCCAGCAGCTTAGCCGACCTTGGACAGGGAAATAGTTATGGCTACACCTTC.